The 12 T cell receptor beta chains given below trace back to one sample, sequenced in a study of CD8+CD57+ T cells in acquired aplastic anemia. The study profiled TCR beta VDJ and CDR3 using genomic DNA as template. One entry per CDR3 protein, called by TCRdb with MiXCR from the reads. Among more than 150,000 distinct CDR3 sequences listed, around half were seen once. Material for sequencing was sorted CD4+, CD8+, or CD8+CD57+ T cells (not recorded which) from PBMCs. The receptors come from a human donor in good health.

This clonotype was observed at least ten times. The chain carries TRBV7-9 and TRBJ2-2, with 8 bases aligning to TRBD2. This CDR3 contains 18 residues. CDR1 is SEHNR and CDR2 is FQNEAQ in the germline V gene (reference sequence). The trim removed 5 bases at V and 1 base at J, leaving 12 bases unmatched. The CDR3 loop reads CASSPRRGSGRNTGELFF. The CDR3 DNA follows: TGTGCCAGCAGCCCACGTCGGGGAAGCGGGAGGAACACCGGGGAGCTGTTTTTT.

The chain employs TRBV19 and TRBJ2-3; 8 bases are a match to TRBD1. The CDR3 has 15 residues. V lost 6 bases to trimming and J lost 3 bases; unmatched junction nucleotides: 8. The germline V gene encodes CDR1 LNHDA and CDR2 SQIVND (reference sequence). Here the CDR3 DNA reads TGTGCCAGTAGCACAGGGGGGAGCCGAACAGATACGCAGTATTTT. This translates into CASSTGGSRTDTQYF.

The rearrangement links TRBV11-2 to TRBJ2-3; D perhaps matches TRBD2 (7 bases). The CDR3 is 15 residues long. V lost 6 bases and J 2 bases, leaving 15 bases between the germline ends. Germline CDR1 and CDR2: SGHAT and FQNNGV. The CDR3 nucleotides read TGTGCCAGCAGTCCGAGTCGGGGGGCCACAGATACGCAGTATTTT. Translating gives CASSPSRGATDTQYF.

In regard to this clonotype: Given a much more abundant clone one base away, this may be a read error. The CDR3 spells CASSRRETGTHEQYF. As DNA, the CDR3 is TGTGCCAGCAGTCGACGAGAGACAGGGACTCACGAGCAGTACTTC. The V gene is TRBV2, the J gene TRBJ2-7; perhaps TRBD1 as D (7 bases). This CDR3 has 15 amino acids. Trimming took off 5 bases at V and 5 bases at J, with 19 bases between the two ends. Germline V gives CDR1 SNHLY, CDR2 FYNNEI.

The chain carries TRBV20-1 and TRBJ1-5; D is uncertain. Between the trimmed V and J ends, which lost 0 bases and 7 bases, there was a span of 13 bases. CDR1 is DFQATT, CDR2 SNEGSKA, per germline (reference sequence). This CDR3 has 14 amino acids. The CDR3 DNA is TGCAGTGCTAGAGAAGGAGGACTACACCAGCCCCAGCATTTT. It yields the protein CSAREGGLHQPQHF.

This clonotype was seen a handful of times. The CDR3 loop reads CASSVGQNTEAFF. The CDR3 coding sequence is TGTGCCAGCAGTGTGGGGCAGAACACTGAAGCTTTCTTT. The rearrangement joins TRBV25-1 to TRBJ1-1, with D possibly being TRBD1 (5 bases). There are 13 residues in the CDR3. The V end lost 4 bases, the J end lost 1 base, and 7 bases lay between the germline ends. Germline-derived CDR1 and CDR2 are MGHDK and SYGVNS.

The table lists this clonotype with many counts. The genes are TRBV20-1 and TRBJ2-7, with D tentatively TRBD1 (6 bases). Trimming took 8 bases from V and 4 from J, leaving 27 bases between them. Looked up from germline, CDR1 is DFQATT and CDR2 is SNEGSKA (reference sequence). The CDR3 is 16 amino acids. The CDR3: CSHPRYRAPRFYEQYF. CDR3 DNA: TGCAGTCACCCGCGATACAGGGCCCCGAGATTTTACGAGCAGTACTTC.

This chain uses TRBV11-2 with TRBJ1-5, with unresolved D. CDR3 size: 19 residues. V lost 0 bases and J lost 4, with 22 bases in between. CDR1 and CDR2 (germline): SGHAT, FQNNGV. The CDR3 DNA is TGTGCCAGCAGCTTAGATCAGGCGGCAGCCAATAGCGGAAATCAGCCCCAGCATTTT. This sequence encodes CASSLDQAAANSGNQPQHF.

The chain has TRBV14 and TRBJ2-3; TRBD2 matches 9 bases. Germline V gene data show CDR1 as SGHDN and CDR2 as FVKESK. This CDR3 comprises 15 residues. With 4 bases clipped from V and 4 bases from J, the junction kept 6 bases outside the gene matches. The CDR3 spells CASSPRGLAPDTQYF. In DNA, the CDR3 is TGTGCCAGCAGCCCGCGGGGACTAGCTCCAGATACGCAGTATTTT. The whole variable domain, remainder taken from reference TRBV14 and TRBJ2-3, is EAGVTQFPSHSVIEKGQTVTLRCDPISGHDNLYWYRRVMGKEIKFLLHFVKESKQDESGMPNNRFLAERTGGTYSTLKVQPAELEDSGVYFCASSPRGLAPDTQYFGPGTRLTVL.

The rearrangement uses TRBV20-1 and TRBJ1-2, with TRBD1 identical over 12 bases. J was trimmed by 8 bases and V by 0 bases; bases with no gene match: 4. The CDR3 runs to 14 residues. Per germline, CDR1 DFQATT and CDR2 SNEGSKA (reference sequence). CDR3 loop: CSAREGQGAHGYTF. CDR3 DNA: TGCAGTGCTAGAGAGGGACAGGGGGCCCACGGCTACACCTTC.

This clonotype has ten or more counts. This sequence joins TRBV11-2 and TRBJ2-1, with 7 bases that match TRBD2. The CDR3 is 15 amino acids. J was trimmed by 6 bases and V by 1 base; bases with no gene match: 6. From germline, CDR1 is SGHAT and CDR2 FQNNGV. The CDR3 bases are TGTGCCAGCAGCTTAGTAGGGAGCGGGATCAATGAGCAGTTCTTC. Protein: CASSLVGSGINEQFF.

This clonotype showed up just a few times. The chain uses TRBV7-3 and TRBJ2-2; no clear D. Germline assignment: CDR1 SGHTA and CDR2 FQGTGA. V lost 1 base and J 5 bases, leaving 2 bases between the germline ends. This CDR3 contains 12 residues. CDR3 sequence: CASSLITGELFF. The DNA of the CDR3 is TGTGCCAGCAGCTTAATTACCGGGGAGCTGTTTTTT.